One and the same sample provided the 18 T cell receptor beta chains below, sequenced in a study of beta chain features in type 1 diabetes. Findings of the study overall: A moderate, significant TCRB CDR3 shortening appeared in type 1 diabetes across four CD4+ subsets.

These receptors' targets are unknown. TCRB transcripts that were expressed got sequenced, as all of the isolated RNA had been reverse transcribed. The repertoire was sequenced with immunoSEQ multiplex PCR; TCRdb's copy has only in-frame clones and lacks some. The table lists approximately 730,000 clones, about an eighth of them singletons. Sequencing was carried out using naive CD4+ T cells from blood. All receptors derive from a man aged 18-30 years with type 1 diabetes.

This clone showed up just a few times. In the same sample, other DNA sequences code for this CDR3. This chain connects TRBV5-1 to TRBJ1-1, with TRBD1 identical over 7 bases. Germline assignment: CDR1 SGHRS and CDR2 YFSETQ. After removal of 5 bases from V and 1 base from J, the junction contained 2 bases not matched to a gene. This CDR3 spans 13 amino acids. The CDR3 DNA is TGCGCCAGCAGGCAGGGGGAGAACACTGAAGCTTTCTTT. Translating gives CASRQGENTEAFF.

The CDR3 region has the DNA TGTGCCTGGAGTGTGGGCCTAAATGAAAAACTGTTTTTT. Amino acid sequence: CAWSVGLNEKLFF. The rearrangement uses TRBV30 and TRBJ1-4, with D unclear. Germline-derived CDR1 and CDR2 are GTSNPN and SVGIG (reference sequence). The CDR3 sequence is 13 residues long. V dropped 0 bases and J dropped 5 bases, with 7 bases sitting between them.

This clone was counted between two and nine times. The V call is TRBV2, the J call TRBJ1-4; D is undetermined. Per the germline V gene, CDR1 is SNHLY and CDR2 is FYNNEI. This CDR3 spans 14 amino acids. V was pared by 3 bases and J by 7 bases, with 12 bases between. CDR3 amino acids: CASSDLGSGEKLFF. In nucleotides, the CDR3 is TGTGCCAGCAGTGATTTAGGGAGTGGTGAAAAACTGTTTTTT.

The chain recombines TRBV15 with TRBJ1-3; D possibly corresponds to TRBD1 (6 bases). The CDR3 contains 16 residues. CDR1 is LNHNV and CDR2 is YYDKDF in the germline V gene (reference sequence). Deletions cut 5 bases from V and 0 bases from J, with 14 bases between. The CDR3 spells CATSVDRTDSGNTIYF. Written as DNA, the CDR3 is TGTGCCACCAGCGTTGATAGGACAGACTCTGGAAACACCATATATTTT.

The rearrangement links TRBV30 to TRBJ1-5, with unresolved D. CDR1 is GTSNPN and CDR2 is SVGIG in the germline V gene (reference sequence). V dropped 3 bases and J dropped 4 bases, with 16 bases sitting between them. CDR3 size: 15 residues. CDR3 protein: CAWSDPPAWNQPQHF. In DNA, the CDR3 is TGTGCCTGGAGCGACCCACCAGCCTGGAATCAGCCCCAGCATTTT. The full variable domain, with the rest looked up from reference TRBV30 and TRBJ1-5, is SQTIHQWPATLVQPVGSPLSLECTVEGTSNPNLYWYRQAAGRGLQLLFYSVGIGQISSEVPQNLSASRPQDRQFILSSKKLLLSDSGFYLCAWSDPPAWNQPQHFGDGTRLSIL.

The chain combines TRBV7-9 with TRBJ2-3, with D possibly TRBD2 on 5 matching bases. The CDR3 length is 13 residues. V was pared by 6 bases and J by 6 bases, with 13 bases between. Germline CDR1 SEHNR, CDR2 FQNEAQ (reference sequence). In DNA form, the CDR3 reads TGTGCCAGCAGACAGAGAGGGCCCGATACGCAGTATTTT. Its protein product is CASRQRGPDTQYF. The whole variable domain, remainder taken from reference TRBV7-9 and TRBJ2-3, is DTGVSQNPRHKITKRGQNVTFRCDPISEHNRLYWYRQTLGQGPEFLTYFQNEAQLEKSRLLSDRFSAERPKGSFSTLEIQRTEQGDSAMYLCASRQRGPDTQYFGPGTRLTVL.

The chain has TRBV19 and TRBJ1-6; D is ambiguous. The CDR3 consists of 14 residues. Trimming stripped 6 bases from V and 2 bases from J, with 8 bases between. Germline CDR1 is LNHDA and CDR2 is SQIVND (reference sequence). CDR3 nucleotides: TGTGCCAGTAGATCCGGGACCTATAATTCACCCCTCCACTTT. Translated: CASRSGTYNSPLHF. Complete variable domain (other parts from reference TRBV19 and TRBJ1-6): DGGITQSPKYLFRKEGQNVTLSCEQNLNHDAMYWYRQDPGQGLRLIYYSQIVNDFQKGDIAEGYSVSREKKESFPLTVTSAQKNPTAFYLCASRSGTYNSPLHFGNGTRLTVT.

This chain connects TRBV30 to TRBJ1-2; 8 positions match TRBD1. From germline, CDR1 is GTSNPN and CDR2 SVGIG (reference sequence). Losses at the gene ends were 8 bases for V and 8 bases for J; bases not matched to a gene: 10. The CDR3 covers 12 residues. The CDR3 loop is CAVTGDTEGYTF. The CDR3, as DNA: TGTGCCGTGACAGGGGACACGGAAGGCTACACCTTC. The full variable domain, rest sourced from reference TRBV30 and TRBJ1-2, is SQTIHQWPATLVQPVGSPLSLECTVEGTSNPNLYWYRQAAGRGLQLLFYSVGIGQISSEVPQNLSASRPQDRQFILSSKKLLLSDSGFYLCAVTGDTEGYTFGSGTRLTVV.

CDR3 sequence (DNA): TGTGCCAGGCAGGGTGTCTATGGCTACACCTTC. Its protein is CARQGVYGYTF. The chain uses TRBV30 and TRBJ1-2; weak D call: TRBD1 (5 bases). V shed 8 bases and J shed 4 bases, with 11 bases lying between them. The germline V gene has CDR1 GTSNPN and CDR2 SVGIG (reference sequence). The CDR3 runs 11 residues.

The chain couples TRBV27 to TRBJ2-1, with D tentatively TRBD1 or TRBD2 (5 bases each). V was cut by 5 bases and J by 8 bases, with 19 bases left in between. CDR3 size: 15 residues. Per the germline V gene, CDR1 is MNHEY and CDR2 is SMNVEV (reference sequence). The CDR3 here is CASSPPPGPRDEQFF. The CDR3 coding sequence is TGTGCCAGCAGTCCACCCCCGGGACCGAGGGATGAGCAGTTCTTC.

As for this clone: In the same sample, other DNA sequences code for this CDR3. The rearrangement links TRBV30 to TRBJ2-3, with TRBD2 as a possible D gene (5 bases). Trimming removed 3 bases from V and 3 bases from J, with 13 bases in between. CDR3 size: 14 residues. Per the germline V gene, CDR1 is GTSNPN and CDR2 is SVGIG (reference sequence). CDR3 nucleotide sequence: TGTGCCTGGAGCTTCAGTGGCGGGACAGATACGCAGTATTTT. It codes for CAWSFSGGTDTQYF.

V and J are TRBV6-5 and TRBJ1-6, with D uncertain. Germline V gene data show CDR1 as MNHEY and CDR2 as SVGAGI. V lost 5 bases, J lost 3 bases, and 8 bases lay in between. The CDR3 contains 14 residues. This CDR3 is CASSEPDYNSPLHF. Written as DNA, the CDR3 is TGTGCCAGCAGTGAACCGGACTATAATTCACCCCTCCACTTT.

The rearrangement uses TRBV29-1 and TRBJ2-7, with D perhaps being TRBD1 or TRBD2 (6 bases each). V was pared by 4 bases and J by 2 bases, with 12 bases between. The CDR3 is 13 residues long. Germline lookup yields CDR1 SQVTM and CDR2 ANQGSEA. This CDR3 reads CSVGRGQAYEQYF. CDR3 bases: TGCAGCGTTGGGAGGGGACAAGCCTACGAGCAGTACTTC.

V and J are TRBV5-1 and TRBJ2-1; 12 nucleotides align to TRBD2. The CDR3 spans 17 residues. CDR1 and CDR2 (germline): SGHRS, YFSETQ. Unmatched junction bases numbered 14, after V lost 4 bases and J lost 9 bases. The chain's CDR3 is CASSGPPASGGAGEQFF. CDR3 in DNA: TGCGCCAGCAGCGGCCCCCCGGCTAGCGGGGGGGCAGGTGAGCAGTTCTTC.

This clone was picked up a small number of times. Other DNA sequences within the sample encode an identical CDR3. The V call is TRBV7-9, the J call TRBJ1-1; D not resolved. The CDR3 totals 12 residues. The V gene's germline CDR1 is SEHNR and CDR2 FQNEAQ (reference sequence). With 6 bases removed from V and 4 bases from J, the gap between germline ends came to 9 bases. This chain's CDR3 is CASSSLGTEAFF. The DNA of the CDR3 is TGTGCCAGCAGTTCCCTGGGCACTGAAGCTTTCTTT.

This chain links TRBV13 with TRBJ2-5; the D gene is possibly TRBD2 (5 bases). In germline, CDR1 is PRHDT, CDR2 FYEKMQ (reference sequence). This CDR3 contains 14 residues. Between the trimmed V and J ends, which lost 5 bases and 5 bases, there was a span of 15 bases. CDR3 sequence (DNA): TGTGCCAGCAGCCTTGCCACGGGAAAGGAGACCCAGTACTTC. Its translation is CASSLATGKETQYF.

This chain uses TRBV28 with TRBJ1-1; D is unresolved. From germline, CDR1 is MDHEN and CDR2 SYDVKM. This CDR3 has 15 amino acids. V lost 5 bases and J 1 base, leaving 14 bases between the germline ends. The CDR3: CASSLPLYQNTEAFF. The DNA for the CDR3 is TGTGCCAGCAGTCTCCCCTTGTACCAGAACACTGAAGCTTTCTTT.

This clone was observed a few times. The rearrangement links TRBV21-1 to TRBJ2-5; the table assigns TRBD2, which was not confirmed against the DNA. TRBV21-1 has pseudogene status. This CDR3 spans 14 amino acids. CDR3 residues: CASSKGTSGGGQYF. DNA of the CDR3: TGTGCCAGCAGCAAAGGGACTAGCGGGGGAGGCCAGTACTTC.